Below, one TCR beta chain is given with its context. This clonotype appeared a few times. Its target antigen remains unknown. Base qualities are not recorded, but no much larger clone differs from it by a single base. The method was PCR. Sequencing was carried out with an Illumina HiSeq 2500. To normalize quantification of the TCRbeta repertoire, the TCR libraries were built with molecular barcoding that relied on unique molecular identifiers. TCRdb passed the public sequencing reads through fastp at Q25 and MiXCR, retaining productive beta sequences. Each entry merges the rows of one CDR3 protein and shows their most common DNA and genes. The sample table records fewer than 700,000 distinct CDR3 sequences; 10% to 15% of these occur just once. The ten most abundant clones make up approximately 2.1% of the sample. The germline V gene gives CDR1 as SQVTM and CDR2 as ANQGSEA. Between the V and J ends, shortened by 5 bases and 1 base respectively, the junction contains 11 bases. The CDR3 has 13 amino acids, counting the end cysteine and phenylalanine. Solely the CDR3 DNA is kept, with 39 bases framed from the first base.

The treatment or condition label on this specimen signifies: allogeneic hematopoietic cell transplantation with graft depleted of TCRalphabeta T cells and CD19 B cells. Transplant recipients were children who received TCRalphabeta/CD19-depleted allogeneic hematopoietic cell grafts. This record comes from a study of T-cell reconstitution after alpha-beta-depleted transplantation in children (dated by TCRdb to 2015 to 2016). Study-level background: Using TCR repertoire profiling, the study quantitatively followed how T-cell immune reconstitution unfolded in children after TCRalphabeta/CD19-depleted allogeneic hematopoietic cell transplantation.

Here is what the overall study found, with its caveats: The frequencies of hyperexpanded clones fell over the following months, and after one year, T-cell counts and TCRbeta diversity were mostly attributed to newly produced T cells. The apparently early alphabetaT-cell count recovery about two months after transplant was reportedly dependent on only several hundred rapidly expanded clones derived from non-depleted graft cells. In some patients, the high TCRbeta diversity seen at day 60 was put down to recipient T cells and intrathymic progenitors that had survived conditioning.

The sequencing here drew on PBMCs, mostly from graft donor cells, taken 360 days after TCRalphabeta/CD19-depleted stem cell transplant. This receptor chain uses TRBV29-1 and TRBJ1-1; the D gene cannot be resolved reliably. The sequence derives from a male patient aged 5 to 17 who had a stem cell transplant for acute myeloid leukemia, so the T cells may come from the graft donor. The sequence in DNA is TGCAGCGTTCAACTGCCAGAGAACACTGAAGCTTTCTTT. This translates into CSVQLPENTEAFF.